Each of the 18 T cell receptor beta chains below was sequenced from the same sample in a study of regulatory T cells in long-lasting Graves disease. As to time point: persistent/refractory GD, antithyroid drugs over 5 years with positive TRAb. Extracted PBMC RNA gave rise to the TCR library. Arm-PCR of CDR3 regions and iRepertoire HTBI primers were the basis on which TCR beta libraries were built. TCRdb reprocessed the multiplex PCR reads via MiXCR and lists one record per CDR3 protein. The sample lists almost 350,000 distinct CDR3 sequences, less than 20% occurring once. The specimen comprised peripheral blood mononuclear cells (PBMCs), sampled when the disease was refractory, from a patient treated with antithyroid drugs. The receptors come from a female donor with Graves disease.

The table lists this clonotype with a few counts. This sequence joins TRBV7-2 and TRBJ2-4; tentative D call: TRBD2 (7 bases). Trimming left V 5 bases short and J 3 bases short, with 17 bases between. The length of the CDR3 is 16 residues. Germline V CDR1 and CDR2: SGHTA, FQGNSA. CDR3 loop: CASSKWGGIDKNIQYF. The CDR3 DNA reads TGTGCCAGCAGCAAATGGGGGGGCATCGACAAAAACATTCAGTACTTC.

This clonotype was seen at least ten times. J is TRBJ1-2 and V is TRBV12-3 or TRBV12-4, with TRBD1 as a possible D gene (5 bases). Deletions cut 6 bases from V and 8 bases from J, with 10 bases between. The length of the CDR3 is 11 residues. CDR3 in amino acids: CASSPGRGYTF. CDR3 nucleotide sequence: TGTGCCAGCAGCCCGGGGCGGGGCTACACCTTC.

This clonotype was seen repeatedly, ten times or more. V gene TRBV7-2 combines with J gene TRBJ2-5; 8 bases match TRBD2. The CDR3 sequence is 13 residues long. Trimming took 4 bases from V and 9 from J; bases not matched to a gene: 7. Germline V gene data show CDR1 as SGHTA and CDR2 as FQGNSA. The CDR3 sequence is CASSSQRGRAQYF. The CDR3 region has the DNA TGTGCCAGCAGCTCCCAGCGGGGGAGGGCCCAGTACTTC.

V is TRBV4-1 and J is TRBJ1-2; TRBD1 aligns across 7 bases. This CDR3 has 20 amino acids. The V gene's germline CDR1 is MGHRA and CDR2 YSYEKL. V shed 4 bases and J 5 bases; nucleotides not matched to a gene: 25. This CDR3 reads CASSRGQVGPLSPTLYGYTF. CDR3 coding DNA: TGCGCCAGCAGCCGTGGACAGGTGGGACCCCTTTCACCAACCTTATATGGCTACACCTTC.

This clonotype has a count of ten or more. The V and J genes are TRBV29-1 and TRBJ2-7, with a possible D match to TRBD2 (6 bases). With 3 bases removed from V and 1 base from J, the gap between germline ends came to 10 bases. The CDR3 loop spans 13 amino acids. Germline V CDR1 and CDR2: SQVTM, ANQGSEA. This CDR3 reads CSVEPSDSYEQYF. The CDR3 coding sequence is TGCAGCGTTGAGCCTAGCGATTCCTACGAGCAGTACTTC.

The sample holds a few counts of this clonotype. The rearrangement joins TRBV6-1 to TRBJ1-4; the D is unclear. The V gene's germline CDR1 is MNHNS and CDR2 SASEGT. The V end lost 5 bases, the J end lost 10 bases, and 8 bases lay between the germline ends. The CDR3 contains 11 residues. The CDR3 DNA is TGTGCCAGCAGTACCGTGGGAAAACTGTTTTTT. Translated: CASSTVGKLFF.

In its sample, this clonotype was seen a few times. The rearrangement uses TRBV30 and TRBJ1-5, with a possible D match to TRBD1 (5 bases). Trimming left V 1 base short and J 3 bases short, with 16 bases between. This CDR3 has 16 residues. CDR1 and CDR2 (germline): GTSNPN, SVGIG (reference sequence). In nucleotides, the CDR3 is TGTGCCTGGAGTGCACCATACGGGACTTTCAATCAGCCCCAGCATTTT. Its translation: CAWSAPYGTFNQPQHF.

The chain has TRBV9 and TRBJ1-6; D perhaps matches TRBD1 (5 bases). The ends were cut back, 6 bases at V and 7 bases at J, with 14 bases in the middle. From germline, CDR1 is SGDLS and CDR2 YYNGEE. The CDR3 runs 14 residues. CDR3 in amino acids: CASNLGGGNSPLHF. DNA for the CDR3: TGTGCCAGCAACCTGGGGGGGGGGAATTCACCCCTCCACTTT.

This sequence joins TRBV9 and TRBJ2-3, with D possibly TRBD1 on 6 matching bases. The germline CDR1 and CDR2 sequences are SGDLS and YYNGEE. The V end was cut by 0 bases, the J end by 6 bases, with 14 bases between. The CDR3 has 15 amino acids. CDR3 amino acids: CASSVGGPRRDTQYF. The CDR3 nucleotides are TGTGCCAGCAGCGTAGGGGGGCCCAGGAGGGATACGCAGTATTTT. The full variable domain, rest sourced from reference TRBV9 and TRBJ2-3, is DSGVTQTPKHLITATGQRVTLRCSPRSGDLSVYWYQQSLDQGLQFLIQYYNGEERAKGNILERFSAQQFPDLHSELNLSSLELGDSALYFCASSVGGPRRDTQYFGPGTRLTVL.

In its sample, this clonotype was seen many times. The chain links TRBV27 to TRBJ1-1; the D gene is possibly TRBD1 (6 bases). CDR1 and CDR2 (germline): MNHEY, SMNVEV (reference sequence). The CDR3 loop spans 17 amino acids. The V end was cut by 4 bases, the J end by 1 base, with 19 bases between. The CDR3: CASSSPLTGGGNTEAFF. The CDR3 bases are TGTGCCAGCAGTTCCCCCCTGACAGGAGGGGGGAACACTGAAGCTTTCTTT.

This clonotype showed up just a few times. The chain is built from TRBV5-1 and TRBJ1-1; perhaps TRBD1 as D (6 bases). The CDR3 sequence is 15 residues long. CDR1 is SGHRS, CDR2 YFSETQ, per germline. Deletions cut 4 bases from V and 2 bases from J, with 15 bases between. CDR3 protein: CASSHGGRGNTEAFF. CDR3 nucleotide sequence: TGCGCCAGCAGCCACGGTGGCAGGGGAAACACTGAAGCTTTCTTT.

This clonotype was recorded a few times. This may be a read error, as it is one base from a much larger clone. J is TRBJ2-7 and V is TRBV2, with a weak D call TRBD2 (6 bases). The CDR3 spans 14 residues. Between the trimmed V and J ends, which lost 9 bases and 2 bases, there was a span of 17 bases. Germline CDR1 is SNHLY and CDR2 is FYNNEI. The CDR3 sequence: CARLTGVSPYEQYF. The CDR3 DNA sequence: TGTGCCAGGTTAACGGGGGTTTCTCCCTACGAGCAGTACTTC.

This clonotype was seen repeatedly, ten times or more. The rearrangement uses TRBV2 and TRBJ1-1, with D perhaps matching TRBD1 (6 bases). V gave up 6 bases and J gave up 0 bases, with 14 bases separating them. CDR1 and CDR2 (germline): SNHLY, FYNNEI. This CDR3 contains 15 residues. The CDR3: CASRSPTGLNTEAFF. CDR3 nucleotides: TGTGCCAGCAGGAGCCCTACAGGGTTGAACACTGAAGCTTTCTTT.

This clonotype was recorded a few times. The chain is built from TRBV29-1 and TRBJ2-2, with TRBD1 as a possible D gene (5 bases). Deletions cut 4 bases from V and 0 bases from J, with 9 bases between. The CDR3 length is 14 residues. Germline lookup yields CDR1 SQVTM and CDR2 ANQGSEA. The DNA of the CDR3 is TGCAGCGTTGGGCAAGGGGCGAACACCGGGGAGCTGTTTTTT. This encodes CSVGQGANTGELFF.

The chain couples TRBV4-1 to TRBJ2-7; 13 nucleotides align to TRBD2. The CDR3 is 17 residues long. The V segment lost 4 bases and the J segment 7 bases; nucleotides outside the gene matches: 13. Germline CDR1 and CDR2: MGHRA and YSYEKL. CDR3 loop: CASSPPLGLAGLPEQYF. CDR3 nucleotides: TGCGCCAGCAGCCCCCCCCTGGGACTAGCGGGACTCCCTGAGCAGTACTTC.

Many counts were recorded for this clonotype. This rearrangement joins TRBV11-2 to TRBJ1-6; 8 nucleotides agree with TRBD1. V lost 2 bases to trimming and J lost 6 bases; unmatched junction nucleotides: 6. In germline, CDR1 is SGHAT, CDR2 FQNNGV. The CDR3 is 16 amino acids. The CDR3 bases are TGTGCCAGCAGCTTAAATCCGGGACAGGTTAATTCACCCCTCCACTTT. Amino acids: CASSLNPGQVNSPLHF.

This clonotype was recorded a few times. The V call is TRBV5-1, the J call TRBJ1-1; D uncertain. The germline gives CDR1 SGHRS, CDR2 YFSETQ. V was shortened by 3 bases and J by 1 base, with 7 bases between the two germline ends. This CDR3 is built from 13 residues. CDR3 region: CASSWRQNTEAFF. Here the CDR3 DNA reads TGCGCCAGCAGCTGGAGACAGAACACTGAAGCTTTCTTT.

This clonotype was counted between two and nine times. The chain combines TRBV9 with TRBJ1-6; 7 positions match TRBD1. V shed 2 bases and J 7 bases; nucleotides not matched to a gene: 3. The CDR3 length is 14 residues. Germline lookup yields CDR1 SGDLS and CDR2 YYNGEE. Written as DNA, the CDR3 is TGTGCCAGCAGCGTCGGGACAGTAAATTCACCCCTCCACTTT. Protein product: CASSVGTVNSPLHF.